Detailed here is one T cell receptor (beta chain). The CDR3 spans 12 residues. Per germline, CDR1 ENHRY and CDR2 SYGVKD. Trimming took 11 bases from V and 3 from J; bases not matched to a gene: 4. The sample comes from a study of control samples from healthy donors and cancer patients. TCRdb keeps only in-frame clones here, not all; method: immunoSEQ multiplex PCR. Here the sample spans 95,000 to 100,000 clones, about 89% being singletons. The sample taken for sequencing was blood. The sequence was collected from a man aged 30 to 45 in good health. This chain links TRBV10-3 with TRBJ1-5; 7 positions match TRBD1. The CDR3 reads CAGGQNNQPQHF. The CDR3 region has the DNA TGTGCCGGGGGACAGAACAATCAGCCCCAGCATTTT.